The 13 T cell receptor beta chains below come from one sample, sequenced in a study of cytomegalovirus exposure and HLA in healthy donors. PCR involved 60 Vbeta and 13 Jbeta primers. Sequencing used immunoSEQ multiplex PCR; TCRdb keeps in-frame clones, though not all of them. The top ten hold over 5% of the sample, which has about 110,000 clones, 83% seen once. Material: PBMCs. The receptor set was obtained from a man between 18 and 35 years old in good health and CMV-seronegative.

This clone came up a few times. This chain connects TRBV4-3 to TRBJ2-1; D not resolved. Germline CDR1 is LGHNA and CDR2 is YSLEER. The V end lost 9 bases, the J end lost 10 bases, and 13 bases lay between the germline ends. This CDR3 comprises 11 residues. The CDR3 spells CASLRYWEQFF. The CDR3, as DNA: TGCGCCAGTCTCCGGTACTGGGAGCAGTTCTTC.

This clone was recorded only once. The CDR3 bases are TGTGCCAGCAGCCCCTCTAGCCGGGGAGAGACCCAGTACTTC. It is translated as CASSPSSRGETQYF. V gene TRBV6-5 combines with J gene TRBJ2-5; TRBD2 is a possible D gene (5 bases). V lost 6 bases to trimming and J lost 4 bases, with 15 bases between them. This CDR3 spans 14 amino acids. Germline values: CDR1 MNHEY, CDR2 SVGAGI.

The chain employs TRBV25-1 and TRBJ2-7; 9 bases fit TRBD2. V shed 3 bases, J shed 2 bases, and the junction held 8 bases outside the gene matches. The germline CDR1 and CDR2 sequences are MGHDK and SYGVNS. The CDR3 extends over 16 amino acids. This CDR3 reads CASSDPGREGTYEQYF. CDR3 bases: TGTGCCAGCAGTGATCCGGGGCGGGAGGGAACCTACGAGCAGTACTTC.

The chain links TRBV10-3 to TRBJ2-5; 9 nucleotides line up with TRBD1. Germline lookup yields CDR1 ENHRY and CDR2 SYGVKD. CDR3 length: 15 residues. V dropped 2 bases and J dropped 7; count of bases not matched to a gene: 8. The CDR3 DNA follows: TGTGCCATCAGTGAGGAAACAGGGGGCGGAGGGACCCAGTACTTC. Amino acid sequence: CAISEETGGGGTQYF.

This sequence joins TRBV7-2 and TRBJ2-1, with TRBD1 as a possible D gene (6 bases). There are 14 residues in the CDR3. Germline V gene lookup returns CDR1 SGHTA and CDR2 FQGNSA. Trimming pared 5 bases from V and 7 bases from J, leaving 15 bases between. CDR3 coding DNA: TGTGCCAGCAGCCGGGACCCCCAGGGGAATGAGCAGTTCTTC. This encodes CASSRDPQGNEQFF.

This chain joins TRBV6-1 and TRBJ1-2, with 8 bases that match TRBD1. The CDR3 loop spans 15 amino acids. Germline-derived CDR1 and CDR2 are MNHNS and SASEGT. Germline trimming cut 5 bases from V and 5 bases from J; bases unmatched to any gene: 10. This CDR3 is CASSPRQGSGYGYTF. The CDR3 region has the DNA TGTGCCAGCAGTCCCAGACAGGGGTCGGGGTATGGCTACACCTTC.

This clone was recorded a few times. The chain carries TRBV7-8 and TRBJ1-5; D perhaps matches TRBD1 (6 bases). CDR1 and CDR2 (germline): SGHVS, FQNEAQ. Trimming shortened V by 2 bases and J by 4 bases, and 12 bases separated the two germline ends. The CDR3 spans 15 residues. In nucleotides, the CDR3 is TGTGCCAGCAGCTTAACGCGGGGGGCGAATCAGCCCCAGCATTTT. Residues: CASSLTRGANQPQHF.

To note about this clone: Being one base from a much bigger clone, this may be a read error. The V gene is TRBV5-4, the J gene TRBJ2-5; D gene unclear. CDR1 is SGHNT and CDR2 is YYREEE in the germline V gene (reference sequence). Trimming removed 3 bases at V and 2 bases at J, with 2 bases between. The CDR3 extends over 11 amino acids. CDR3 DNA: TGTGCCAGCAGCTCTCAAGAGACCCAGTACTTC. Amino acid sequence: CASSSQETQYF.

The table lists this clone with a count of one. V is TRBV13 and J is TRBJ2-7, with 9 bases lining up with TRBD2. The CDR3 spans 13 residues. The ends lost 5 bases at V and 11 bases at J; junction bases unmatched: 10. The V gene's germline CDR1 is PRHDT and CDR2 FYEKMQ (reference sequence). CDR3 nucleotides: TGTGCCAGCAGCGGGGAGACTAGCGGCAAAAAGTACTTC. Protein product: CASSGETSGKKYF.

The CDR3 sequence is CASSLTASSYEQYF. CDR3 nucleotides: TGTGCCAGCAGCTTAACTGCTAGCTCCTACGAGCAGTACTTC. The chain is built from TRBV7-3 and TRBJ2-7; D remains ambiguous. Per the germline V gene, CDR1 is SGHTA and CDR2 is FQGTGA. There are 14 residues in the CDR3. The germline V and J ends were trimmed by 0 bases and 0 bases, with 6 bases remaining between them.

The chain combines TRBV6-1 with TRBJ2-1; 8 bases line up with TRBD2. This CDR3 contains 15 residues. Losses at the gene ends were 2 bases for V and 7 bases for J; bases not matched to a gene: 7. Germline CDR1 MNHNS, CDR2 SASEGT. The CDR3 DNA is TGTGCCAGCAGTGAAAAAATCGCTAGCGGGAATGAGCAGTTCTTC. Its translation is CASSEKIASGNEQFF.

The J gene is TRBJ2-1, the V gene TRBV11-2; D is uncertain. The CDR3 sequence is 14 residues long. Germline lookup yields CDR1 SGHAT and CDR2 FQNNGV. The V and J ends lost 2 bases and 0 bases respectively, with 5 bases between them. The CDR3 bases are TGTGCCAGCAGCTTATCGAGCTCCTACAATGAGCAGTTCTTC. Its protein is CASSLSSSYNEQFF.

The genes are TRBV6-5 and TRBJ2-3; TRBD1 matches 11 bases. The CDR3 is made up of 16 amino acids. After removal of 0 bases from V and 4 bases from J, the junction contained 3 bases not matched to a gene. Germline V gene lookup returns CDR1 MNHEY and CDR2 SVGAGI. CDR3 nucleotide sequence: TGTGCCAGCAGTTACTCCGGACAGGGGGCCCCAGATACGCAGTATTTT. Translation gives CASSYSGQGAPDTQYF.